These T cell receptor beta chains were read from a single sample in a study of CD8+CD57+ T cells in acquired aplastic anemia. Via MiXCR, TCRdb re-called the reads, giving one row per CDR3 protein. The sample includes 180,000 or so distinct CDR3 sequences, about 47% seen only once; the top ten take 2.9%. The source material was sorted CD4+, CD8+, or CD8+CD57+ T cells (not recorded which) from PBMCs. The source of these receptors is a human donor in good health. Each CDR3 is given with its conserved first and last residue. D genes are given only for firm matches. Clone sizes are given selectively: once, few, many, or a class where the clone is expanded.

CDR3 length: 16
D gene: TRBD2
clone size: .
J gene: TRBJ2-3
V gene: TRBV13
CDR3 DNA: TGTGCTAGAGATGAGGCTAGCGGGAGTTCGGGAGATACGCAGTATTTT
CDR3 protein: CARDEASGSSGDTQYF

CDR3 length: 16
D gene: TRBD2
clone size: .
J gene: TRBJ2-1
V gene: TRBV15
CDR3 DNA: TGTGCCACCAGCAGAGACCCGTTAGCGGGCTACAATGAGCAGTTCTTC
CDR3 protein: CATSRDPLAGYNEQFF

CDR3 length: 12
D gene: .
clone size: many
J gene: TRBJ2-1
V gene: TRBV29-1
CDR3 DNA: TGCAGCGCCAGATTAGCCTACAATGAGCAGTTCTTC
CDR3 protein: CSARLAYNEQFF

CDR3 length: 15
D gene: TRBD1
clone size: .
J gene: TRBJ2-1
V gene: TRBV20-1
CDR3 DNA: TGCAGTGCACCTCACAGGGGGTTCTCCTACAATGAGCAGTTCTTC
CDR3 protein: CSAPHRGFSYNEQFF

CDR3 length: 14
D gene: TRBD1
clone size: .
J gene: TRBJ1-1
V gene: TRBV29-1
CDR3 DNA: TGCAGCGTTATCCTCCGGGACAGGGGGACCGAAGCTTTCTTT
CDR3 protein: CSVILRDRGTEAFF

CDR3 length: 13
D gene: .
clone size: many
J gene: TRBJ1-1
V gene: TRBV11-1
CDR3 DNA: TGTGCCAGCAGCTCAACAGGAGGGTCCAGAGCTTTCTTT
CDR3 protein: CASSSTGGSRAFF

CDR3 length: 14
D gene: .
clone size: few
J gene: TRBJ1-5
V gene: TRBV2
CDR3 DNA: TGTGCCACCAGTGTATCCGGGAACAATCAGCCCCAGCATTTT
CDR3 protein: CATSVSGNNQPQHF

CDR3 length: 16
D gene: .
clone size: many
J gene: TRBJ2-7
V gene: TRBV5-1
CDR3 DNA: TGCGCCAGCAGCCGAACAGCCGTCAGGAACTCCTACGAGCAGTACTTC
CDR3 protein: CASSRTAVRNSYEQYF

CDR3 length: 14
D gene: .
clone size: few
J gene: TRBJ1-2
V gene: TRBV7-9
CDR3 DNA: TGTGCCAGCAGCTTAGACGGACCGAGCTATGGCTACACCTTC
CDR3 protein: CASSLDGPSYGYTF

CDR3 length: 15
D gene: TRBD1
clone size: .
J gene: TRBJ1-2
V gene: TRBV10-3
CDR3 DNA: TGTGCCATCAGTGAGTTGGGACAGGGTAACTATGGCTACACCTTC
CDR3 protein: CAISELGQGNYGYTF

CDR3 length: 14
D gene: TRBD2
clone size: .
J gene: TRBJ2-5
V gene: TRBV2
CDR3 DNA: TGTGCCAGCAGTTCGGGCGGGAGGGCCGTTGTCCAGTACTTC
CDR3 protein: CASSSGGRAVVQYF

CDR3 length: 16
D gene: .
clone size: many
J gene: TRBJ1-2
V gene: TRBV5-5
CDR3 DNA: TGTGCCAGCAGCTTGGCCCTACAAAGAATTCAAGGAGGCTACACCTTC
CDR3 protein: CASSLALQRIQGGYTF

CDR3 length: 13
D gene: TRBD1
clone size: few
J gene: TRBJ1-2
V gene: TRBV2
CDR3 DNA: TGTGCCAGCAGTGACGACAGGGAGTGGGGCTACACCTTC
CDR3 protein: CASSDDREWGYTF

CDR3 length: 15
D gene: .
clone size: .
J gene: TRBJ2-3
V gene: TRBV19
CDR3 DNA: TGTGCCAGTAGTCCTAGGATGTCGGGCACTGATACGCAGTGTTTT
CDR3 protein: CASSPRMSGTDTQCF

CDR3 length: 17
D gene: TRBD2
clone size: .
J gene: TRBJ2-5
V gene: TRBV20-1
CDR3 DNA: TGCAGTGCTAGAGATACTAGCGGGAGACCTAGCCAAGAGACCCAGTACTTC
CDR3 protein: CSARDTSGRPSQETQYF

CDR3 length: 14
D gene: .
clone size: once
J gene: TRBJ2-5
V gene: TRBV5-1
CDR3 DNA: TGCGCCAGCAGAGACGGACGGGGCGAAGAGACCCAGTACTTC
CDR3 protein: CASRDGRGEETQYF

CDR3 length: 11
D gene: .
clone size: .
J gene: TRBJ1-1
V gene: TRBV2
CDR3 DNA: TGTGCCAGCACTCAGGGAAGTTTCGCTTTCTTT
CDR3 protein: CASTQGSFAFF

CDR3 length: 13
D gene: .
clone size: once
J gene: TRBJ1-2
V gene: TRBV25-1
CDR3 DNA: TGTGCCAGCAGGTTGAACACAGGATTTGGCTACACCTTC
CDR3 protein: CASRLNTGFGYTF

CDR3 length: 15
D gene: TRBD2
clone size: many
J gene: TRBJ2-1
V gene: TRBV5-1
CDR3 DNA: TGCGCCAGCAGCTTGATAGCGGGGGGCGGAAATGAGCAGTTCTTC
CDR3 protein: CASSLIAGGGNEQFF

CDR3 length: 14
D gene: TRBD1
clone size: .
J gene: TRBJ1-1
V gene: TRBV25-1
CDR3 DNA: TGTGCCATCAGTGAAGGGAGACAGGGGTCTGAAGCTTTCTTT
CDR3 protein: CAISEGRQGSEAFF

CDR3 length: 13
D gene: .
clone size: .
J gene: TRBJ1-4
V gene: TRBV7-3
CDR3 DNA: TGTGCCAGCAGCTTAGTAGGCGGTGAAAAACTGTTTTTT
CDR3 protein: CASSLVGGEKLFF

CDR3 length: 16
D gene: TRBD2
clone size: .
J gene: TRBJ2-5
V gene: TRBV20-1
CDR3 DNA: TGCAGTGCCAGGTCGCTCGGGGGGAGGTGGCAAGAGACCCAGTACTTC
CDR3 protein: CSARSLGGRWQETQYF

CDR3 length: 14
D gene: .
clone size: .
J gene: TRBJ2-1
V gene: TRBV24-1
CDR3 DNA: TGTGCCACCAGTGATCCCGTCAGGGTTCGTGGGCAGTTCTTC
CDR3 protein: CATSDPVRVRGQFF

CDR3 length: 12
D gene: .
clone size: many
J gene: TRBJ2-5
V gene: TRBV6-1
CDR3 DNA: TGTGCCAGCCGGAGGGGGCTAGAGACCCAGTACTTC
CDR3 protein: CASRRGLETQYF

CDR3 length: 17
D gene: .
clone size: .
J gene: TRBJ2-5
V gene: TRBV9
CDR3 DNA: TGTGCCAGCAGCGTAGGAACGGCACCCCCGGGCAAAGAGACCCAGTACTTC
CDR3 protein: CASSVGTAPPGKETQYF

CDR3 length: 13
D gene: TRBD1
clone size: .
J gene: TRBJ1-5
V gene: TRBV7-8
CDR3 DNA: TGTGCCAGCAGCCAGGACAGGTTCGGGCCCCAGCATTTT
CDR3 protein: CASSQDRFGPQHF

CDR3 length: 15
D gene: TRBD1
clone size: .
J gene: TRBJ2-3
V gene: TRBV24-1
CDR3 DNA: TGTGCCACCAGACTCGGACAGGGGCCCACAGATACGCAGTATTTT
CDR3 protein: CATRLGQGPTDTQYF

CDR3 length: 14
D gene: TRBD2
clone size: many
J gene: TRBJ2-3
V gene: TRBV30
CDR3 DNA: TGTGCCTGGAGTGTAGGCGGGAGTACAGATACGCAGTATTTT
CDR3 protein: CAWSVGGSTDTQYF

CDR3 length: 12
D gene: .
clone size: .
J gene: TRBJ1-2
V gene: TRBV3-1
CDR3 DNA: TGTGCCAGCAGCCAAGGGCAGCTTGGCTACACCTTC
CDR3 protein: CASSQGQLGYTF

CDR3 length: 11
D gene: .
clone size: .
J gene: TRBJ1-1
V gene: TRBV20-1
CDR3 DNA: TGCAGTGCTATGAGGAACACTGAAGCTTTCTTT
CDR3 protein: CSAMRNTEAFF

CDR3 length: 16
D gene: TRBD2
clone size: .
J gene: TRBJ2-1
V gene: TRBV7-3
CDR3 DNA: TGTGCCAGCAGCTGGGGGGGGACTAGCGGACACAATGAGCAGTTCTTC
CDR3 protein: CASSWGGTSGHNEQFF

CDR3 length: 14
D gene: TRBD2
clone size: .
J gene: TRBJ2-5
V gene: TRBV20-1
CDR3 DNA: TGCAGTGCTAGAGGGCGGGGGGCGACTGAGACCCAGTACTTC
CDR3 protein: CSARGRGATETQYF

CDR3 length: 11
D gene: .
clone size: .
J gene: TRBJ2-6
V gene: TRBV19
CDR3 DNA: TGTGCCAGTTTTGGGGCCAACGTCCTGACTTTC
CDR3 protein: CASFGANVLTF

CDR3 length: 15
D gene: TRBD2
clone size: .
J gene: TRBJ2-5
V gene: TRBV7-2
CDR3 DNA: TGTGCCAGCAGCGGAGAGACTAGCGGACAAGAGACCCAGTACTTC
CDR3 protein: CASSGETSGQETQYF

CDR3 length: 11
D gene: .
clone size: few
J gene: TRBJ2-1
V gene: TRBV25-1
CDR3 DNA: TGTGCCAGCAGAGACATCGTTGAGCAGTTCTTC
CDR3 protein: CASRDIVEQFF

CDR3 length: 12
D gene: .
clone size: .
J gene: TRBJ2-5
V gene: TRBV5-4
CDR3 DNA: TGTGCCAGCAGCTGGGACCAAGAGACCCAGTACTTC
CDR3 protein: CASSWDQETQYF

CDR3 length: 14
D gene: .
clone size: .
J gene: TRBJ1-5
V gene: TRBV2
CDR3 DNA: TGTGCCAGCAGTTCACCCGGTGGCAATCAGCCCCAGCATTTT
CDR3 protein: CASSSPGGNQPQHF

CDR3 length: 14
D gene: TRBD1
clone size: .
J gene: TRBJ1-6
V gene: TRBV20-1
CDR3 DNA: TGCAGTGTCCCGACAGGGGCAAATAATTCACCCCTCCACTTT
CDR3 protein: CSVPTGANNSPLHF

CDR3 length: 16
D gene: TRBD1
clone size: .
J gene: TRBJ1-1
V gene: TRBV10-3
CDR3 DNA: TGTGCCATCAAACAGGGGACCACCGAAAGGGACACTGAAGCTTTCTTT
CDR3 protein: CAIKQGTTERDTEAFF

CDR3 length: 12
D gene: .
clone size: many
J gene: TRBJ1-5
V gene: TRBV2
CDR3 DNA: TGTGCCAGCAGTAGTTTCAATCAGCCCCAGCATTTT
CDR3 protein: CASSSFNQPQHF

CDR3 length: 10
D gene: .
clone size: .
J gene: TRBJ2-4
V gene: TRBV5-1
CDR3 DNA: TGCGCCAGCAGCGTGGGGCTTCAGTACTTC
CDR3 protein: CASSVGLQYF

CDR3 length: 15
D gene: .
clone size: .
J gene: TRBJ1-1
V gene: TRBV9
CDR3 DNA: TGTGCCAGCAGCGCGGGAGGCGGCTCGATCACTGAAGCTTTCTTT
CDR3 protein: CASSAGGGSITEAFF

CDR3 length: 13
D gene: .
clone size: many
J gene: TRBJ2-7
V gene: TRBV27
CDR3 DNA: TGTGCCAGCAGTTTGGTGGGGGGATACGAGCAGTACTTC
CDR3 protein: CASSLVGGYEQYF

CDR3 length: 14
D gene: .
clone size: many
J gene: TRBJ2-1
V gene: TRBV9
CDR3 DNA: TGTGCCAGCAGCCCCTCCAGCTCCTACAATGAGCAGTTCTTC
CDR3 protein: CASSPSSSYNEQFF

CDR3 length: 16
D gene: .
clone size: many
J gene: TRBJ1-2
V gene: TRBV5-5
CDR3 DNA: TGTGCCAGCAGCTTCAGAAGGGATTTCGGCGACTATGGCTACACCTTC
CDR3 protein: CASSFRRDFGDYGYTF

CDR3 length: 14
D gene: TRBD2
clone size: .
J gene: TRBJ2-7
V gene: TRBV20-1
CDR3 DNA: TGCAGTGCTAGATACCTAGCGGCAACCTACGAGCAGTACTTC
CDR3 protein: CSARYLAATYEQYF

CDR3 length: 14
D gene: TRBD1
clone size: many
J gene: TRBJ1-4
V gene: TRBV20-1
CDR3 DNA: TGCAGTGCTAGGGTGACAGGGGGGAGTGAAAAACTGTTTTTT
CDR3 protein: CSARVTGGSEKLFF

CDR3 length: 13
D gene: .
clone size: many
J gene: TRBJ1-5
V gene: TRBV6-5
CDR3 DNA: TGTGCCAGCAGTTACGGGAATAATCAGCCCCAGCATTTT
CDR3 protein: CASSYGNNQPQHF

CDR3 length: 15
D gene: TRBD2
clone size: .
J gene: TRBJ2-7
V gene: TRBV27
CDR3 DNA: TGTGCCAGCAGATCGCTAGCGGGGGCGCCATACGAGCAGTACTTC
CDR3 protein: CASRSLAGAPYEQYF

CDR3 length: 13
D gene: .
clone size: .
J gene: TRBJ2-5
V gene: TRBV20-1
CDR3 DNA: TGCAGTGGCTTACAGTCGTACCAAGAGACCCAGTACTTC
CDR3 protein: CSGLQSYQETQYF

CDR3 length: 14
D gene: .
clone size: .
J gene: TRBJ2-3
V gene: TRBV29-1
CDR3 DNA: TGCAGCGTTGTCCAGGGAGGACGCGCAGATACGCAGTATTTT
CDR3 protein: CSVVQGGRADTQYF

CDR3 length: 14
D gene: TRBD1
clone size: many
J gene: TRBJ1-2
V gene: TRBV7-2
CDR3 DNA: TGTGCCAGCAACGGACAGGGGACTAACTATGGCTACACCTTC
CDR3 protein: CASNGQGTNYGYTF

CDR3 length: 14
D gene: .
clone size: many
J gene: TRBJ2-3
V gene: TRBV5-1
CDR3 DNA: TGCGCCAGCAGCTTGGTATCGTTAGGAGATACGCAGTATTTT
CDR3 protein: CASSLVSLGDTQYF